This is a list of T cell receptor beta chains from one sample in a study of T cell responses to AZD1222 COVID-19 vaccine. TCRdb keeps only in-frame clones here, not all; method: immunoSEQ multiplex PCR. The data show some 110,000 clones, about 90% seen once. Source: peripheral blood, taken 28 days after the second AZD1222 dose. All receptors derive from an adult who received the AZD1222 COVID-19 vaccine. CDR3s include the opening cysteine and the closing phenylalanine or tryptophan. Each record gives: D gene, V gene, clone size, J gene, CDR3 protein, CDR3 DNA. D genes are given only for firm matches. Expanded clones are given a class, and other clones once, few, many or no size at all.

>-|TRBV7-9|-|TRBJ2-5
CASSFREPIGTQYF
TGTGCCAGCAGCTTTCGTGAGCCCATTGGGACCCAGTACTTC
>-|TRBV18|-|TRBJ2-1
CASSQRAGRNEQFF
TGTGCCAGCTCCCAAAGGGCAGGGAGGAATGAGCAGTTCTTC
>-|TRBV9|-|TRBJ2-1
CASSPRLDGNEQFF
TGTGCCAGCAGCCCCCGACTAGATGGCAATGAGCAGTTCTTC
>-|TRBV5-6|-|TRBJ2-3
CASSFDRRPTDTQYF
TGTGCCAGCAGCTTTGACAGAAGGCCCACAGATACGCAGTATTTT
>-|TRBV6-5|-|TRBJ1-5
CASSYSPGSNQPQHF
TGTGCCAGCAGTTACTCACCTGGGAGCAATCAGCCCCAGCATTTT
>TRBD2|TRBV28|-|TRBJ2-7
CASSRTGGSYEQYF
TGTGCCAGCAGTCGGACGGGGGGATCCTACGAGCAGTACTTC
>-|TRBV6-5|-|TRBJ2-7
CASSYDRMSPSEQYF
TGTGCCAGCAGTTACGATAGGATGTCCCCAAGCGAGCAGTACTTC
>-|TRBV5-1|-|TRBJ1-6
CASSTDGPSSYNSPLHF
TGCGCCAGCAGCACGGACGGACCCAGCTCCTATAATTCACCCCTCCACTTT
>TRBD1|TRBV5-1|-|TRBJ2-7
CASSFVTGGYEQYF
TGCGCCAGCAGCTTCGTAACAGGGGGATACGAGCAGTACTTC
>TRBD2|TRBV6-5|-|TRBJ2-7
CASSLDGRAYEQYF
TGTGCCAGCAGTTTGGACGGGAGGGCCTACGAGCAGTACTTC
>TRBD1|TRBV27|-|TRBJ1-1
CASSLPGQGALSNTEAFF
TGTGCCAGCAGTTTGCCGGGACAGGGGGCATTGTCGAACACTGAAGCTTTCTTT
>-|TRBV2|-|TRBJ2-7
CASTPPRVTYEQYF
TGTGCCAGCACTCCTCCCCGGGTGACCTACGAGCAGTACTTC
>TRBD1|TRBV30|-|TRBJ1-1
CAWSPQGQGLNTEAFF
TGTGCCTGGAGCCCCCAGGGACAGGGATTGAACACTGAAGCTTTCTTT
>-|TRBV2|once|TRBJ2-5
CASSAIHETQETQYF
TGTGCCAGCAGTGCAATACATGAAACCCAAGAGACCCAGTACTTC
>TRBD1|TRBV5-1|-|TRBJ2-3
CASSIGQVADTQYF
TGCGCCAGCAGCATCGGACAGGTGGCGGATACGCAGTATTTT
>-|TRBV28|few|TRBJ2-7
CASTPSAGQYEQYF
TGTGCCAGCACTCCCTCGGCAGGGCAATACGAGCAGTACTTC
>TRBD1|TRBV7-9|-|TRBJ2-3
CASNRGRTDTQYF
TGTGCCAGTAACAGGGGACGTACAGATACGCAGTATTTT
>-|TRBV5-1|-|TRBJ1-6
CATYPTGRNSPLHF
TGCGCCACCTACCCTACAGGGAGGAATTCACCCCTCCACTTT
>-|TRBV5-1|-|TRBJ1-1
CASSPAPQNTEAFF
TGCGCCAGCAGCCCGGCCCCTCAGAACACTGAAGCTTTCTTT
>TRBD1|TRBV3-1/TRBV3-2|-|TRBJ1-5
CASSPQTGVQPQHF
TGTGCCAGCAGCCCCCAAACAGGGGTTCAGCCCCAGCATTTT
>TRBD2|TRBV9|-|TRBJ2-2
CASSISRLAENTGELFF
TGTGCCAGCAGCATTTCACGACTAGCGGAGAACACCGGGGAGCTGTTTTTT
>TRBD2|TRBV6-6|-|TRBJ2-1
CASSGLAVMDNEQFF
TGTGCCAGCAGTGGACTAGCGGTAATGGACAATGAGCAGTTCTTC
>TRBD2|TRBV9|few|TRBJ2-1
CASSVEGTTNNEQFF
TGTGCCAGCAGCGTAGAGGGGACTACTAACAATGAGCAGTTCTTC
>TRBD2|TRBV7-6|-|TRBJ2-7
CASSAYPGGSYEQYF
TGTGCCAGCAGCGCATACCCGGGAGGCTCCTACGAGCAGTACTTC
>-|TRBV6-4|-|TRBJ2-1
CASSQRHAGYNEQFF
TGTGCCAGCAGTCAACGGCACGCTGGCTACAATGAGCAGTTCTTC
>-|TRBV5-1|-|TRBJ2-7
CASSPSGGSLYEQYF
TGCGCCAGCAGCCCCTCCGGCGGGTCCCTCTACGAGCAGTACTTC
>TRBD2|TRBV7-9|once|TRBJ2-1
CASSSPNVGLAVNEQFF
TGTGCCAGCAGCTCCCCAAATGTGGGACTAGCGGTGAATGAGCAGTTCTTC
>-|TRBV11-2|-|TRBJ1-4
CASSLAAGVEKLFF
TGTGCCAGCAGCTTAGCGGCAGGCGTAGAAAAACTGTTTTTT
>TRBD2|TRBV6-4|-|TRBJ2-1
CATAGGPEDEQFF
TGTGCCACCGCGGGAGGGCCAGAGGATGAGCAGTTCTTC
>-|TRBV10-1|-|TRBJ2-3
CASSESGLHAQYF
TGCGCCAGCAGTGAGTCGGGACTGCATGCGCAGTATTTT
>-|TRBV11-3|-|TRBJ2-3
CASSLDRDTDTQYF
TGTGCCAGCAGCTTAGACAGGGATACAGATACGCAGTATTTT
>-|TRBV12-3/TRBV12-4|-|TRBJ2-7
CASSLTEPYEQYF
TGTGCCAGCAGTTTGACAGAGCCTTACGAGCAGTACTTC
>-|TRBV2|few|TRBJ2-7
CASTLQGRVVYEQYF
TGTGCCAGCACCCTACAGGGACGGGTTGTTTACGAGCAGTACTTC
>-|TRBV12-3/TRBV12-4|-|TRBJ1-2
CASSLEGSYGYTF
TGTGCCAGCAGTCTTGAGGGTAGCTATGGCTACACCTTC
>-|TRBV5-1|few|TRBJ1-5
CASSPGSGPNQPQHF
TGCGCCAGCAGCCCTGGTTCAGGGCCGAATCAGCCCCAGCATTTT
>-|TRBV19|-|TRBJ1-3
CASNRGGSSGNTIYF
TGTGCCAGTAACCGGGGAGGTAGCTCTGGAAACACCATATATTTT
>-|TRBV30|once|TRBJ2-7
CAWSVTSGAEQYF
TGTGCCTGGAGTGTAACTAGTGGGGCCGAGCAGTACTTC
>TRBD1|TRBV19|-|TRBJ2-1
CASSRGTGDEQFF
TGTGCCAGTAGTAGGGGGACAGGGGATGAGCAGTTCTTC
>TRBD2|TRBV5-1|-|TRBJ2-7
CASSLAAGADEQYF
TGCGCCAGCAGCTTGGCAGCGGGAGCAGATGAGCAGTACTTC
>-|TRBV4-1|-|TRBJ1-5
CASSREQSSNQPQHF
TGCGCCAGCAGCCGGGAACAGTCTAGCAATCAGCCCCAGCATTTT
>TRBD1|TRBV30|-|TRBJ1-5
CAWDTGGGQPQHF
TGTGCCTGGGATACAGGGGGCGGACAGCCCCAGCATTTT
>-|TRBV19|-|TRBJ1-2
CASSIVGRAPGYTF
TGTGCCAGTAGTATAGTTGGCAGGGCGCCTGGCTACACCTTC
>-|TRBV10-3|-|TRBJ1-2
CAISESGGYDGYTF
TGTGCCATCAGTGAGTCCGGAGGATATGATGGCTACACCTTC
>TRBD1|TRBV9|-|TRBJ2-5
CASSGQGVETQYF
TGTGCCAGCAGCGGACAGGGTGTGGAGACCCAGTACTTC
>-|TRBV6-5|-|TRBJ1-1
CASSYDQGGVGAFF
TGTGCCAGCAGTTACGATCAGGGAGGGGTGGGAGCTTTCTTT
>TRBD2|TRBV7-9|-|TRBJ2-1
CASSLATAGGHLNEQFF
TGTGCCAGCAGCTTAGCTACAGCGGGGGGGCACCTTAATGAGCAGTTCTTC
>-|TRBV2|many|TRBJ1-4
CASRPSWEKLFF
TGTGCCAGCAGGCCCAGTTGGGAAAAACTGTTTTTT
>TRBD2|TRBV9|-|TRBJ2-3
CASSVASGNWDTQYF
TGTGCCAGCAGCGTAGCTAGCGGGAATTGGGATACGCAGTATTTT
>-|TRBV28|-|TRBJ1-2
CASSPGRGYGYTF
TGTGCCAGCAGTCCGGGAAGAGGCTATGGCTACACCTTC
>-|TRBV7-2|-|TRBJ2-1
CASSSLPHYNEQFF
TGTGCCAGCAGCTCCCTCCCTCACTACAATGAGCAGTTCTTC
>TRBD1|TRBV3-1/TRBV3-2|-|TRBJ2-1
CASSHEPGQHYNEQFF
TGTGCCAGCAGCCACGAACCGGGACAGCACTACAATGAGCAGTTCTTC